The 25 T cell receptor beta chains reported below all come from one sample, sequenced in a study of blood T cell repertoires in COVID-19. Clones were sequenced by immunoSEQ multiplex PCR, and TCRdb holds only the in-frame ones, with some missing. The sample contains about 310,000 clones, roughly 90% of which appear only once. Sequencing was performed on PBMCs or T cells enriched from blood (not recorded which). Receptors originate from a woman younger than 45 who had recovered from COVID-19.

The CDR3 nucleotides are TGTGCCAGCAGTTTTACAACAGATACGCAGTATTTT. Translation gives CASSFTTDTQYF. The chain carries TRBV12-3 or TRBV12-4 and TRBJ2-3; D unresolved. Trimming cost V 3 bases and J 3 bases, with 4 bases left between them. This CDR3 has 12 amino acids.

This clone was counted once. The CDR3 DNA follows: TGTGCCAGCAGCTTACAGATCATGAACACTGAAGCTTTCTTT. This encodes CASSLQIMNTEAFF. The chain employs TRBV7-9 and TRBJ1-1, with unresolved D. Trimming removed 2 bases at V and 0 bases at J, with 7 bases between. The CDR3 spans 14 residues. CDR1 SEHNR and CDR2 FQNEAQ come from the germline V gene (reference sequence).

The chain uses TRBV7-2 and TRBJ2-1, with TRBD2 matching 13 bases. CDR3 length: 16 amino acids. V lost 0 bases and J lost 11; bases outside the gene matches: 7. From germline, CDR1 is SGHTA and CDR2 FQGNSA. The CDR3 nucleotides read TGTGCCAGCAGCTTAGCTCTAGGACTAGCGGGAGTAAAGCAGTTCTTC. Amino acids: CASSLALGLAGVKQFF.

The genes are TRBV24-1 and TRBJ2-3, with TRBD2 as a possible D gene (5 bases). Per germline, CDR1 KGHDR and CDR2 SFDVKD. Trimming left V 6 bases short and J 6 bases short, with 12 bases between. This CDR3 contains 13 residues. The CDR3 nucleotides read TGTGCCACCAGTCCGCGGGCTCGCGATACGCAGTATTTT. Translating gives CATSPRARDTQYF.

The chain links TRBV19 to TRBJ2-2; D gene unclear. V dropped 6 bases and J dropped 7 bases, with 9 bases sitting between them. Germline assignment: CDR1 LNHDA and CDR2 SQIVND (reference sequence). The length of the CDR3 is 12 residues. The CDR3 spells CASRSSHGELFF. The DNA for the CDR3 is TGTGCCAGTAGATCGAGTCACGGGGAGCTGTTTTTT. The variable domain in full, completed from reference TRBV19 and TRBJ2-2, reads DGGITQSPKYLFRKEGQNVTLSCEQNLNHDAMYWYRQDPGQGLRLIYYSQIVNDFQKGDIAEGYSVSREKKESFPLTVTSAQKNPTAFYLCASRSSHGELFFGEGSRLTVL.

This chain connects TRBV24-1 to TRBJ1-1; no clear D gene. V lost 0 bases and J 4 bases, leaving 5 bases between the germline ends. The germline V gene encodes CDR1 KGHDR and CDR2 SFDVKD. The CDR3 is 13 residues long. The CDR3 loop reads CATSDLWSTEAFF. The CDR3 nucleotides read TGTGCCACCAGTGATTTGTGGAGCACTGAAGCTTTCTTT.

This chain links TRBV29-1 with TRBJ2-2, with 7 bases matching TRBD2. CDR1 and CDR2 (germline): SQVTM, ANQGSEA. Trimming took 4 bases from V and 6 from J; bases not matched to a gene: 5. The CDR3 is 13 residues long. The CDR3 sequence is CSVGTSGPGELFF. In nucleotides, the CDR3 is TGCAGCGTTGGGACTAGTGGGCCCGGGGAGCTGTTTTTT.

The chain carries TRBV11-2 and TRBJ2-4; a weak D match, TRBD2 (6 bases). The CDR3 is 14 residues long. Trimming removed 1 base at V and 9 bases at J, with 13 bases between. The germline gives CDR1 SGHAT, CDR2 FQNNGV. In DNA form, the CDR3 reads TGTGCCAGCAGCTTAGGCTGGGGGGAGGCCATTCAGTACTTC. Translating gives CASSLGWGEAIQYF.

In this sample, this clone turned up a few times. This chain joins TRBV6-1 and TRBJ1-3; D is ambiguous. From germline, CDR1 is MNHNS and CDR2 SASEGT. The CDR3 has 17 amino acids. The ends were cut back, 0 bases at V and 4 bases at J, with 16 bases in the middle. DNA of the CDR3: TGTGCCAGCAGTGAAGCTTTGGGAGACTGGCAAGGAAACACCATATATTTT. Translated, it gives CASSEALGDWQGNTIYF.

This clone appeared once. The chain couples TRBV14 to TRBJ2-6, with no clear D. Trimming stripped 2 bases from V and 3 bases from J, with 8 bases between. CDR1 and CDR2 from the germline V gene are SGHDN and FVKESK. The CDR3 consists of 15 residues. This CDR3 is CASSQRGYGANVLTF. The DNA for the CDR3 is TGTGCCAGCAGCCAAAGAGGCTATGGGGCCAACGTCCTGACTTTC. The full variable domain, completed using reference TRBV14 and TRBJ2-6, is EAGVTQFPSHSVIEKGQTVTLRCDPISGHDNLYWYRRVMGKEIKFLLHFVKESKQDESGMPNNRFLAERTGGTYSTLKVQPAELEDSGVYFCASSQRGYGANVLTFGAGSRLTVL.

The rearrangement links TRBV2 to TRBJ1-1, with TRBD1 matching over 9 bases. The J segment lost 0 bases and the V segment lost 5 bases, leaving 7 bases of the junction unmatched. CDR1 and CDR2 (germline): SNHLY, FYNNEI. This CDR3 contains 16 residues. CDR3 sequence (DNA): TGTGCCAGCAGTAAGTCGGGACAGGGAATGAACACTGAAGCTTTCTTT. It is translated as CASSKSGQGMNTEAFF.

The genes are TRBV18 and TRBJ1-4; D is ambiguous. Germline V gene lookup returns CDR1 KGHSH and CDR2 LQKENI. The CDR3 consists of 15 residues. Deletions cut 0 bases from V and 7 bases from J, with 12 bases between. The CDR3 sequence is CASSPPRGGGEKLFF. CDR3 DNA sequence: TGTGCCAGCTCACCACCACGAGGAGGAGGTGAAAAACTGTTTTTT.

CDR3 bases: TGTGCCAGCAGTTACTCGGAGACTGAAGCTTTCTTT. It specifies CASSYSETEAFF. The rearrangement uses TRBV6-2 or TRBV6-3 and TRBJ1-1; no reliable D call. Germline CDR1 and CDR2: MNHEY and SVGEGT. CDR3 size: 12 residues. Trimming pared 0 bases from V and 5 bases from J, leaving 4 bases between.

This chain joins TRBV7-2 and TRBJ2-1; a possible D gene is TRBD2 (6 bases). CDR3 length equals 15 residues. V lost 5 bases, J lost 2 bases, and 13 bases lay in between. Germline loops: CDR1 SGHTA, CDR2 FQGNSA. The CDR3 spells CASSQTSYTYNEQFF. The CDR3 nucleotides read TGTGCCAGCAGCCAAACTAGCTACACCTACAATGAGCAGTTCTTC.

The chain links TRBV11-2 to TRBJ2-3; possibly TRBD1 for D (5 bases). Germline loops: CDR1 SGHAT, CDR2 FQNNGV. V lost 6 bases and J lost 2, with 9 bases in between. There are 13 residues in the CDR3. The CDR3 sequence is CASRKTATDTQYF. CDR3 nucleotide sequence: TGTGCCAGCAGGAAGACAGCCACAGATACGCAGTATTTT.

This chain joins TRBV5-6 and TRBJ1-1, with D unresolved. Germline values: CDR1 SGHDT, CDR2 YYEEEE. The CDR3 sequence is 14 residues long. V was clipped by 0 bases and J by 1 base, with 7 bases between them. CDR3 nucleotides: TGTGCCAGCAGCTTGGGCCGGTGGAACACTGAAGCTTTCTTT. Its translation is CASSLGRWNTEAFF.

The V call is TRBV7-9, the J call TRBJ2-4; no firm D call. The V end was cut by 1 base, the J end by 3 bases, with 13 bases between. This CDR3 is built from 16 residues. Per germline, CDR1 SEHNR and CDR2 FQNEAQ (reference sequence). The CDR3 reads CASSLVAFDGKNIQYF. In nucleotides, the CDR3 is TGTGCCAGCAGCTTAGTGGCTTTTGATGGCAAAAACATTCAGTACTTC.

The chain carries TRBV24-1 and TRBJ1-4; TRBD1 is a possible D gene (5 bases). CDR3 size: 16 residues. V gave up 3 bases and J gave up 8 bases, with 18 bases separating them. Germline CDR1 KGHDR, CDR2 SFDVKD. The DNA for the CDR3 is TGTGCCACCAGTGATCTCACCCCGGGGGGACGCGAAAAACTGTTTTTT. It yields the protein CATSDLTPGGREKLFF.

The rearrangement uses TRBV6-5 and TRBJ1-2, with D possibly matching TRBD1 (5 bases). Trimming cost V 0 bases and J 8 bases, with 13 bases left between them. The germline CDR1 and CDR2 sequences are MNHEY and SVGAGI. The CDR3 extends over 14 amino acids. The CDR3 nucleotides read TGTGCCAGCAGTTACTCGGGGCAGGGCGCCGGCTACACCTTC. Protein: CASSYSGQGAGYTF.

This chain joins TRBV2 and TRBJ2-4; 11 nucleotides agree with TRBD2. Germline V gene sequence: CDR1 SNHLY, CDR2 FYNNEI. V dropped 3 bases and J dropped 6; count of bases not matched to a gene: 1. The CDR3 sequence is 14 residues long. In DNA form, the CDR3 reads TGTGCCAGCAGTGATCTAGCGGGAGGAAACATTCAGTACTTC. It translates to CASSDLAGGNIQYF.

V is TRBV19 and J is TRBJ2-1, with unresolved D. From germline, CDR1 is LNHDA and CDR2 SQIVND (reference sequence). This CDR3 is built from 14 residues. Trimming cost V 3 bases and J 4 bases, with 10 bases left between them. The CDR3 region is CASSMSAPYNEQFF. CDR3 nucleotide sequence: TGTGCCAGTAGTATGAGCGCCCCTTACAATGAGCAGTTCTTC. The full variable domain, rest sourced from reference TRBV19 and TRBJ2-1, is DGGITQSPKYLFRKEGQNVTLSCEQNLNHDAMYWYRQDPGQGLRLIYYSQIVNDFQKGDIAEGYSVSREKKESFPLTVTSAQKNPTAFYLCASSMSAPYNEQFFGPGTRLTVL.

The chain couples TRBV10-3 to TRBJ1-6, with a weak D call TRBD1 (6 bases). Looked up from germline, CDR1 is ENHRY and CDR2 is SYGVKD. This CDR3 comprises 16 residues. Trimming removed 5 bases at V and 7 bases at J, with 18 bases between. CDR3 protein: CAISTRGGLVNSPLHF. The DNA of the CDR3 is TGTGCCATCAGTACCAGGGGTGGGTTGGTGAATTCACCCCTCCACTTT.

The chain joins TRBV15 to TRBJ2-3; maybe TRBD1 (5 bases). This CDR3 comprises 16 residues. V dropped 1 base and J dropped 2 bases, with 13 bases sitting between them. Germline loops: CDR1 LNHNV, CDR2 YYDKDF (reference sequence). In DNA form, the CDR3 reads TGTGCCACCAGCAGAGGAAGGGTACAGGCCACAGATACGCAGTATTTT. This codes for CATSRGRVQATDTQYF.

The chain carries TRBV2 and TRBJ2-2; 8 positions agree with TRBD2. V shed 6 bases and J 4 bases; nucleotides not matched to a gene: 4. The CDR3 runs 14 residues. The germline V gene has CDR1 SNHLY and CDR2 FYNNEI. CDR3 sequence: CASRSSGPTGELFF. In nucleotides, the CDR3 is TGTGCCAGCAGGTCTAGCGGGCCCACCGGGGAGCTGTTTTTT.

The chain is built from TRBV28 and TRBJ2-7; possible D gene TRBD1, 6 bases. The CDR3 has 13 residues. The V end lost 5 bases, the J end lost 3 bases, and 11 bases lay between the germline ends. The germline CDR1 and CDR2 sequences are MDHEN and SYDVKM. The CDR3 here is CASSRYRVYEQYF. The CDR3 nucleotides are TGTGCCAGCAGTCGTTACAGGGTCTACGAGCAGTACTTC.